This T cell receptor (beta chain) was recovered during a study of blood T cell repertoires in COVID-19. On the study more broadly: Material from acute and convalescent COVID-19 was sourced from the United States, Italy and Spain. From T cells, B-cell-depleted T cells, or PBMCs came the material, which was cDNA or gDNA.

Clones were sequenced by immunoSEQ multiplex PCR, and TCRdb holds only the in-frame ones, with some missing. The data hold hundreds of thousands of clones, with roughly 88% observed a single time. Participant-reported clinical history was the basis for cohort assignment. V was clipped by 5 bases and J by 0 bases, with 7 bases between them. The CDR3 spans 14 residues. Germline V lookup: CDR1 LNHDA, CDR2 SQIVND (reference sequence). The receptor was derived from a woman aged 18-30 years who had been exposed to COVID-19. Material: PBMCs or T cells enriched from blood (not recorded which). V and J are TRBV19 and TRBJ1-4; no clear D gene. The CDR3 DNA reads TGTGCCAGTAGTCATCAGGCAACTAATGAAAAACTGTTTTTT. This codes for CASSHQATNEKLFF.